The source of this TCR beta chain is a study of T-cell reconstitution after alpha-beta-depleted transplantation in children. As it was prepared, the TCRbeta library received unique molecular identifiers. TCRdb used MiXCR to reprocess the PCR reads, holding one entry per CDR3 protein. The sample includes over 85,000 distinct CDR3 sequences, roughly 7.6% of them seen just once. Overall study results and limits: The study reportedly traced alpha-beta T cells about two months after transplant to several hundred expanded graft clones. The authors attributed T-cell counts and diversity one year after transplant mostly to newly produced T cells. Some patients owed their high day-60 TCRbeta diversity to surviving recipient T cells and thymic progenitors.

Germline V gene sequence: CDR1 MNHEY, CDR2 SVGEGT. V was clipped by 6 bases and J by 5 bases, with 9 bases between them. There are 12 residues in the CDR3. Only a few counts were recorded for this clonotype. Its antigen is still unknown. The sequenced sample was PBMCs, obtained before TCRalphabeta/CD19-depleted stem cell transplant. The V call is TRBV6-2 or TRBV6-3, the J call TRBJ2-3, with D hard to call. The TCR was taken from a boy younger than 10 with acute lymphoblastic leukemia, due to receive a stem cell transplant. CDR3 residues: CASSLPLDTQYF. CDR3 coding DNA: TGTGCCAGCAGCCTTCCATTAGATACGCAGTATTTT.